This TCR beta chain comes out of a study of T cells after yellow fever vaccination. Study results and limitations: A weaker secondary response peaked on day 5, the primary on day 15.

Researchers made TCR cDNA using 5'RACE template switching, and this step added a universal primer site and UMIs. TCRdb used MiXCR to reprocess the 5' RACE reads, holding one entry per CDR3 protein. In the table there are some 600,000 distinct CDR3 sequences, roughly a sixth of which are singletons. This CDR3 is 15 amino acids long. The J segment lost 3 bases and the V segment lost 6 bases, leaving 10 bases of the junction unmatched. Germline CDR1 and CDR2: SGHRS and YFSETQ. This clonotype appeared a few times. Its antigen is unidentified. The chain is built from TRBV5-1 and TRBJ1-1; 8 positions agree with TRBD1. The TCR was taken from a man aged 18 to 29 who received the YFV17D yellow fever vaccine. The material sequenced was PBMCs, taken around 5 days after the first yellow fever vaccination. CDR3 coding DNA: TGCGCCAGCACCTGGACAGGGTCCGTGGACACTGAAGCTTTCTTT. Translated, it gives CASTWTGSVDTEAFF.